The 25 T cell receptor beta chains listed next were all sequenced from one sample in a study of shared clonotypes between healthy human individuals. The data were produced by immunoSEQ multiplex PCR, yet TCRdb's version contains in-frame clones alone and is incomplete. The sample has more than 900,000 clones, approximately 78% seen once; the top ten hold 0.5% to 0.65%. Specimen: memory CD4+ T cells from PBMCs. As for subset: CD45RA-negative fraction. The origin of the receptors is a man aged 18 to 30 in good health. Some clones in this sample may be carry-over from other donors' samples.

This clone turned up a few times. The chain couples TRBV27 to TRBJ1-4; TRBD1 is a possible D gene (5 bases). Trimming shortened V by 3 bases and J by 5 bases, and 10 bases separated the two germline ends. Germline V gene lookup returns CDR1 MNHEY and CDR2 SMNVEV (reference sequence). The CDR3 consists of 14 residues. CDR3 amino acids: CASSFWGGNEKLFF. Written as DNA, the CDR3 is TGTGCCAGCAGTTTCTGGGGGGGGAATGAAAAACTGTTTTTT.

Turning to this clone: A much larger clone lies one base from this, so it may be a read error. Other DNA sequences in this specimen translate into the identical CDR3. V gene TRBV5-4 combines with J gene TRBJ2-5; 7 bases agree with TRBD1. Germline V gives CDR1 SGHNT, CDR2 YYREEE (reference sequence). Germline trimming cut 0 bases from V and 4 bases from J; bases unmatched to any gene: 0. This CDR3 is built from 13 residues. CDR3 in amino acids: CASSLGQGETQYF. The CDR3 region has the DNA TGTGCCAGCAGCTTGGGACAGGGAGAGACCCAGTACTTC.

J is TRBJ2-3 and V is TRBV10-3; 8 nucleotides agree with TRBD1. V was pared by 7 bases and J by 2 bases, with 2 bases of the junction left unmatched. The V gene's germline CDR1 is ENHRY and CDR2 SYGVKD. This CDR3 comprises 13 residues. In nucleotides, the CDR3 is TGTGCCATCATGGGACAGGACACAGATACGCAGTATTTT. This encodes CAIMGQDTDTQYF.

This chain links TRBV6-1 with TRBJ2-7; D not certain. The CDR3 is 15 amino acids. The V end lost 4 bases, the J end lost 1 base, and 14 bases lay between the germline ends. CDR1 MNHNS and CDR2 SASEGT come from the germline V gene. CDR3 DNA: TGTGCCAGCAGTGCCAGTCTGTTAGGGTCCTACGAGCAGTACTTC. It is translated as CASSASLLGSYEQYF.

CDR3 in amino acids: CASSLRDRAGSNSNQPQHF. CDR3 DNA: TGCGCCAGCAGCCTACGGGACAGGGCGGGCTCAAATAGCAATCAGCCCCAGCATTTT. The chain carries TRBV4-1 and TRBJ1-5; 9 bases map to TRBD1. The CDR3 consists of 19 residues. Germline CDR1 and CDR2: MGHRA and YSYEKL. V lost 4 bases and J lost 0; bases outside the gene matches: 13.

V usage is TRBV4-3 and J usage is TRBJ2-1, with 14 bases aligning to TRBD2. Germline values: CDR1 LGHNA, CDR2 YSLEER. The CDR3 totals 16 residues. V trimming: 3 bases; J trimming: 5 bases; junction bases outside the gene matches: 3. The CDR3 spells CASSQATSGRDNEQFF. The DNA of the CDR3 is TGCGCCAGCAGCCAGGCGACTAGCGGGAGGGACAATGAGCAGTTCTTC.

The V gene is TRBV27, the J gene TRBJ2-1, with D unresolved. CDR3 length: 14 amino acids. Germline assignment: CDR1 MNHEY and CDR2 SMNVEV (reference sequence). The V and J ends lost 5 bases and 1 base respectively, with 9 bases between them. CDR3: CASSASSSYNEQFF. In DNA, the CDR3 is TGTGCCAGCAGTGCCAGCAGTTCCTACAATGAGCAGTTCTTC.

In DNA, the CDR3 is TGTGCCAGCAGCCTCGGTAGGGGGACAGGGAGCTATGAGCAGTTCTTC. It is translated as CASSLGRGTGSYEQFF. The chain uses TRBV11-3 and TRBJ2-1, with TRBD1 identical over 9 bases. V was clipped by 5 bases and J by 8 bases; unmatched bases: 13. This CDR3 is 16 amino acids long. Looked up from germline, CDR1 is SGHNT and CDR2 is YENEEA.

Only a few counts were recorded for this clone. This chain connects TRBV28 to TRBJ2-1; 10 nucleotides align to TRBD2. CDR3 length: 14 amino acids. From germline, CDR1 is MDHEN and CDR2 SYDVKM. J was trimmed by 3 bases and V by 9 bases; bases with no gene match: 5. The CDR3 coding sequence is TGTGCCAGTAAACTAGCGGGACTCTACAATGAGCAGTTCTTC. It translates to CASKLAGLYNEQFF. The whole variable domain, remainder taken from reference TRBV28 and TRBJ2-1, is DVKVTQSSRYLVKRTGEKVFLECVQDMDHENMFWYRQDPGLGLRLIYFSYDVKMKEKGDIPEGYSVSREKKERFSLILESASTNQTSMYLCASKLAGLYNEQFFGPGTRLTVL.

The V call is TRBV7-2, the J call TRBJ1-5; D is uncertain. CDR1 SGHTA and CDR2 FQGNSA come from the germline V gene. Trimming removed 1 base at V and 9 bases at J, with 7 bases between. This CDR3 is 12 amino acids long. Here the CDR3 reads CASSLGVSPQHF. The CDR3 region has the DNA TGTGCCAGCAGCTTAGGAGTCTCGCCCCAGCATTTT.

The chain has TRBV7-3 and TRBJ2-5, with D tentatively TRBD1 (6 bases). Between the trimmed V and J ends, which lost 5 bases and 4 bases, there was a span of 20 bases. Germline CDR1 SGHTA, CDR2 FQGTGA. CDR3 length equals 16 residues. The CDR3: CASSPGRGKGGETQYF. In nucleotides, the CDR3 is TGTGCCAGCAGCCCTGGAAGGGGGAAAGGGGGAGAGACCCAGTACTTC.

This sequence joins TRBV7-2 and TRBJ1-2, with a possible D match to TRBD1 (6 bases). The V end lost 4 bases, the J end lost 4 bases, and 13 bases lay between the germline ends. The CDR3 contains 14 residues. Germline V gene sequence: CDR1 SGHTA, CDR2 FQGNSA. CDR3 bases: TGTGCCAGCAGCTACCGGGACACCTTCTATGGCTACACCTTC. Protein product: CASSYRDTFYGYTF.

The chain uses TRBV28 and TRBJ2-3; D ambiguous. This CDR3 spans 11 amino acids. Trimming took 7 bases from V and 4 from J, leaving 6 bases between them. CDR1 is MDHEN and CDR2 is SYDVKM in the germline V gene. The CDR3 region has the DNA TGTGCCAGCAACTTTGCAGATACGCAGTATTTT. Amino acid sequence: CASNFADTQYF.

This clone was counted many times. V and J are TRBV28 and TRBJ1-5, with 7 bases matching TRBD1. CDR3 length equals 14 residues. The J segment lost 5 bases and the V segment lost 6 bases, leaving 7 bases of the junction unmatched. Germline V lookup: CDR1 MDHEN, CDR2 SYDVKM. The CDR3 loop is CASSSDTGDQPQHF. CDR3 nucleotides: TGTGCCAGCAGCTCTGATACAGGGGATCAGCCCCAGCATTTT.

In its sample, this clone was seen a few times. This chain joins TRBV5-5 and TRBJ2-7, with TRBD2 identical over 12 bases. The CDR3 consists of 16 residues. V gave up 0 bases and J gave up 5 bases; unmatched junction bases: 6. Germline-derived CDR1 and CDR2 are SGHKS and YYEKEE (reference sequence). CDR3 residues: CASSLGPGLAGHEQYF. DNA of the CDR3: TGTGCCAGCAGCTTGGGACCCGGACTAGCGGGACACGAGCAGTACTTC.

This chain joins TRBV2 and TRBJ1-6; the D gene is possibly TRBD1 (5 bases). The CDR3 runs 14 residues. V shed 6 bases and J shed 8 bases, with 14 bases lying between them. Germline CDR1 reads SNHLY; CDR2 reads FYNNEI. The CDR3 sequence: CASRGTGSDSPLHF. CDR3 sequence (DNA): TGTGCCAGCAGAGGGACGGGGTCAGATTCACCCCTCCACTTT.

CDR3 protein: CASRQGGETQYF. For the CDR3, the DNA is TGTGCCAGCAGGCAGGGGGGAGAGACCCAGTACTTC. V gene TRBV11-2 combines with J gene TRBJ2-5; possible D gene TRBD1, 7 bases. The V gene lost 6 bases and the J gene lost 4 bases, with 9 bases spanning the gap. CDR3 size: 12 residues. The germline V gene encodes CDR1 SGHAT and CDR2 FQNNGV. The full variable domain, its missing parts supplied by reference TRBV11-2 and TRBJ2-5, is EAGVAQSPRYKIIEKRQSVAFWCNPISGHATLYWYQQILGQGPKLLIQFQNNGVVDDSQLPKDRFSAERLKGVDSTLKIQPAKLEDSAVYLCASRQGGETQYFGPGTRLLVL.

The genes are TRBV4-3 and TRBJ2-3, with D tentatively TRBD2 (7 bases). Trimming cost V 3 bases and J 5 bases, with 18 bases left between them. Germline CDR1 LGHNA, CDR2 YSLEER. The CDR3 covers 16 residues. DNA of the CDR3: TGCGCCAGCAGCCATCGAAGGGGGGGGCCAGTAGATACGCAGTATTTT. This translates into CASSHRRGGPVDTQYF.

The sample holds many counts of this clone. This chain connects TRBV18 to TRBJ2-7, with D perhaps matching TRBD1 (6 bases). CDR1 is KGHSH, CDR2 LQKENI, per germline. Trimming removed 3 bases from V and 5 bases from J, with 20 bases in between. There are 16 residues in the CDR3. CDR3 region: CASSPSQGPSSHEQYF. DNA of the CDR3: TGTGCCAGCTCACCCTCCCAGGGGCCCTCTAGCCACGAGCAGTACTTC.

The chain employs TRBV7-8 and TRBJ2-1, with 7 bases identical to TRBD1. CDR1 SGHVS and CDR2 FQNEAQ come from the germline V gene. The CDR3 runs 13 residues. V was clipped by 4 bases and J by 14 bases; unmatched bases: 11. CDR3 nucleotides: TGTGCCAGCAGCTCCCTCCTGACAGGGATGAAGTTCTTC. This translates into CASSSLLTGMKFF.

As regards this clone: At one boundary the junction diverges from the germline segment, which might be a read error. The chain links TRBV30 to TRBJ1-4; D gene uncertain. The CDR3 has 13 amino acids. Germline CDR1 is GTSNPN and CDR2 is SVGIG (reference sequence). The CDR3 loop reads CACSEGLEEKLFF. CDR3 coding DNA: TGTGCCTGCAGTGAAGGGTTGGAGGAAAAACTGTTTTTT.

V and J are TRBV2 and TRBJ2-5; D gene unclear. The CDR3 sequence is 13 residues long. The V end was cut by 4 bases, the J end by 4 bases, with 10 bases between. The V gene's germline CDR1 is SNHLY and CDR2 FYNNEI. The CDR3 bases are TGTGCCAGCAGTGTAGCAACAAGAGAGACCCAGTACTTC. Encoded protein: CASSVATRETQYF.

For this clone: Other nucleotide sequences from this sample produce the same CDR3. The chain couples TRBV30 to TRBJ2-7; no reliable D call. This CDR3 contains 12 residues. V gave up 0 bases and J gave up 2 bases, with 5 bases separating them. Germline CDR1 GTSNPN, CDR2 SVGIG (reference sequence). In nucleotides, the CDR3 is TGTGCCTGGAGTGTTGGACCCTACGAGCAGTACTTC. Its translation is CAWSVGPYEQYF.

The rearrangement joins TRBV29-1 to TRBJ2-5; D possibly uses TRBD1 or TRBD2 (6 bases each). V lost 4 bases and J lost 3, with 9 bases in between. Germline CDR1 SQVTM, CDR2 ANQGSEA. There are 12 residues in the CDR3. CDR3 in amino acids: CSVGGAKETQYF. The DNA for the CDR3 is TGCAGCGTTGGGGGGGCTAAAGAGACCCAGTACTTC.

The chain carries TRBV5-4 and TRBJ2-7, with TRBD1 identical over 8 bases. The germline CDR1 and CDR2 sequences are SGHNT and YYREEE (reference sequence). J lost 4 bases, V lost 4 bases, and 4 bases had no gene match. The CDR3 has 13 residues. The chain's CDR3 is CASSGDRSYEQYF. In DNA form, the CDR3 reads TGTGCCAGCAGCGGGGACAGGAGTTACGAGCAGTACTTC.